These T cell receptor beta chains were read from a single sample in a study of T cell responses to AZD1222 COVID-19 vaccine. The assay was immunoSEQ multiplex PCR, and TCRdb's table has in-frame clones only and misses some. The table records approximately 82,000 clones, roughly nine tenths of them present only once. Here the sequenced sample was peripheral blood, taken on day 0 of AZD1222 vaccination. The receptors originated from an adult in good health. The CDR3 runs from the conserved cysteine through the conserved F or W. D genes are given only for firm matches. The size field is filled for only some rows; it gives once, few, many or a size class.

CDR3 DNA	CDR3 protein	V gene	J gene	D gene	clone size
TGTGCCATCAGGGACAGCGGAGGCGAACTGTTTTTT	CAIRDSGGELFF	TRBV10-3	TRBJ1-4	.	.
TGTGCCAGTGCCGGGCCACCTAATTCACCCCTCCACTTT	CASAGPPNSPLHF	TRBV19	TRBJ1-6	.	.
TGTGCCAGCAGTTACCTGACAGGTCGTCCTCCGGAGACCCAGTACTTC	CASSYLTGRPPETQYF	TRBV6-5	TRBJ2-5	.	.
TGTGCCAGCAGTTTAACGTGGACGACAGGGGACACTAATGAAAAACTGTTTTTT	CASSLTWTTGDTNEKLFF	TRBV28	TRBJ1-4	TRBD1	.
TGTGCCAGCCGAGACTATGGCTACACCTTC	CASRDYGYTF	TRBV28	TRBJ1-2	.	.
TGTGCCAGCAGTTACTCTGAGGGAAGGATAGGTCAGCCCCAGCATTTT	CASSYSEGRIGQPQHF	TRBV6-5	TRBJ1-5	.	.
TGCGCCAGCGGCCGCAAGGGGACAAACAATGAGCAGTTCTTC	CASGRKGTNNEQFF	TRBV4-3	TRBJ2-1	.	.
TGTGCCAGCAGCTTAGAGAGGGGGCTCACTTCACCCCTCCACTTT	CASSLERGLTSPLHF	TRBV7-2	TRBJ1-6	TRBD1	.
TGCGCCAGCAGCCAAGTAGGGACTCGCTACAATGAGCAGTTCTTC	CASSQVGTRYNEQFF	TRBV4-1	TRBJ2-1	.	.
TGTGCCAGCAGCTTAACAGGGGAAAGAACTGAAGCTTTCTTT	CASSLTGERTEAFF	TRBV7-6	TRBJ1-1	TRBD1	once
TGTGCCAGCTCACGCGGAGCCGGACTTGGTGAAAAACTGTTTTTT	CASSRGAGLGEKLFF	TRBV18	TRBJ1-4	.	.
TGTGCCAGCAGCTTAGATTTTGGGCCCCAGCATTTT	CASSLDFGPQHF	TRBV7-2	TRBJ1-5	.	.
TGTGCTAGCAGCGTTGAAAGACCCCGGCTCGTCTACGAGCAGTACTTC	CASSVERPRLVYEQYF	TRBV7-7	TRBJ2-7	.	.
TGTGCCAGCAGTTCGACGCGACAGGGGGGAGACGGCTACACCTTC	CASSSTRQGGDGYTF	TRBV28	TRBJ1-2	TRBD1	.
TGTGCCAGCAGCCAAGGAGAGCTGTTTTTT	CASSQGELFF	TRBV3-1/TRBV3-2	TRBJ2-2	.	.
TGTGCCAGCAGTTTTCGGGCCGACAGGGGTCATGGCTACACCTTC	CASSFRADRGHGYTF	TRBV28	TRBJ1-2	TRBD1	.
TGTGCCAGCTATACGGCGCTAACTGAAGCTTTCTTT	CASYTALTEAFF	TRBV7-9	TRBJ1-1	.	few
TGCAGTGCTAGTCCGGGGACAGAGTCGTTCTATGGCTACACCTTC	CSASPGTESFYGYTF	TRBV20-1	TRBJ1-2	TRBD1	once
TGTGCCAGCAGCGCACGGTCGGACTATGGCTACACCTTC	CASSARSDYGYTF	TRBV9	TRBJ1-2	.	once
TGTGCCAGCAGTCCCGACACGGTGAGCAATCAGCCCCAGCATTTT	CASSPDTVSNQPQHF	TRBV2	TRBJ1-5	.	.
TGCGCCAGCAGCCAAGTGGCGGGGGGCTCCACCGGGGAGCTGTTTTTT	CASSQVAGGSTGELFF	TRBV4-1	TRBJ2-2	TRBD2	.
TGTGCCACTGGGGTCGAGACCCAGTACTTC	CATGVETQYF	TRBV12-3/TRBV12-4	TRBJ2-5	.	.
TGTGCCAGTAGTAAAAGACAGGGGGCTATGATGAATTCACCCCTCCACTTT	CASSKRQGAMMNSPLHF	TRBV19	TRBJ1-6	TRBD1	.
TGTGCCAGCAGTTTAGCCGGGTGGGACTCACCCCTCCACTTT	CASSLAGWDSPLHF	TRBV28	TRBJ1-6	.	.
TGTGCCAGCAGCTTAGGCCAGGGCCAGTCACCCCTCCACTTT	CASSLGQGQSPLHF	TRBV7-9	TRBJ1-6	.	.
TGTGCCAGCAGTTACTCCTCCTCGGGGGAGAAGCAGTTCTTC	CASSYSSSGEKQFF	TRBV6-6	TRBJ2-1	.	.
TGTGCCAGCAGCTCACTAGCGGGGGTAGGGGCCTACAATGAGCAGTTCTTC	CASSSLAGVGAYNEQFF	TRBV4-2	TRBJ2-1	TRBD2	once
TGTGCCAGTGAGGACAGATTGCTTTATAGCAATCAGCCCCAGCATTTT	CASEDRLLYSNQPQHF	TRBV2	TRBJ1-5	.	few
TGTGCCTGGAGTGTACAGCTCACCGGGGAGCTGTTTTTT	CAWSVQLTGELFF	TRBV30	TRBJ2-2	.	.
TGCGCCAGCAGCCAAGAGGGGGGGTCTGGCTACACCTTC	CASSQEGGSGYTF	TRBV4-3	TRBJ1-2	.	.
TGTGCTAGTGGTTTGGGCTCCTACGAGCAGTACTTC	CASGLGSYEQYF	TRBV12-5	TRBJ2-7	.	.
TGTGCCAGCAGCCCATATCATAGGGGTGGGGGAGATACGCAGTATTTT	CASSPYHRGGGDTQYF	TRBV9	TRBJ2-3	.	.
TGTGCCAGCAGGACTAGCGGGGGGGAGACCCAGTACTTC	CASRTSGGETQYF	TRBV12-3/TRBV12-4	TRBJ2-5	TRBD2	.
TGTGCCAGCATTTTCCGGCGGGGCGGGGTCTACGAGCAGTACTTC	CASIFRRGGVYEQYF	TRBV6-7	TRBJ2-7	.	.
TGTGCTAGTGGTTTGGTACTGGACAGAATCTCCTACAATGAGCAGTTCTTC	CASGLVLDRISYNEQFF	TRBV12-5	TRBJ2-1	.	.
TGTGCCAGCAGGCCGGACAGGGCCCTAGAAAAACTGTTTTTT	CASRPDRALEKLFF	TRBV2	TRBJ1-4	TRBD1	.
TGTGCCAGCAGTTACTCGGGAGGGTCGGGAAATCAGCCCCAGCATTTT	CASSYSGGSGNQPQHF	TRBV6-5	TRBJ1-5	.	.
TGCGCCAGCAGCTTGGAGGGGGCCTCTGGAAACACCATATATTTT	CASSLEGASGNTIYF	TRBV5-1	TRBJ1-3	TRBD1	.
TGTGCCAGCAGCCCCGGACACGGCTCCTACGAGCAGTACTTC	CASSPGHGSYEQYF	TRBV5-6	TRBJ2-7	.	once
TGTGCCAGCAGCTTGGGGTCCTATGGCTACACCTTC	CASSLGSYGYTF	TRBV5-4	TRBJ1-2	.	.
TGTGCCAGCAGTGCGGGGCAGGGAAACATTCAGTACTTC	CASSAGQGNIQYF	TRBV25-1	TRBJ2-4	.	once
TGTGCCACCGATTGGGGGCCTGGAAACACCATATATTTT	CATDWGPGNTIYF	TRBV10-3	TRBJ1-3	.	.
TGTGCCAGCATGTGGCGGAACTATGGCTACACCTTC	CASMWRNYGYTF	TRBV6-5	TRBJ1-2	.	once
TGTGCCAGTAGTTACTACGGCTATGGCTACACCTTC	CASSYYGYGYTF	TRBV19	TRBJ1-2	.	.
TGTGCCAGCAGTTTGGGAGGTGCTACCGGGGAGCTGTTTTTT	CASSLGGATGELFF	TRBV6-5	TRBJ2-2	.	.
TGTGCCAGCACCGGGACTAGTTTACCCTACGAGCAGTACTTC	CASTGTSLPYEQYF	TRBV3-1/TRBV3-2	TRBJ2-7	TRBD2	once
TGCGCCAGCAGCCAAGATCAGGTGCAGGGAGATACGCAGTATTTT	CASSQDQVQGDTQYF	TRBV4-3	TRBJ2-3	.	.
TGTGCCAGCAGCTTGGAGGGGGCGAGGGAGCAGTACTTC	CASSLEGAREQYF	TRBV5-6	TRBJ2-7	TRBD1	.
TGCGCCAGCAGCCTCCGGACAGGGGTTGAAAAACTGTTTTTT	CASSLRTGVEKLFF	TRBV4-1	TRBJ1-4	TRBD1	.
TGCAGCGCCGGGACTGGGGGAAATGAAAAACTGTTTTTT	CSAGTGGNEKLFF	TRBV29-1	TRBJ1-4	.	.
TGTGCCAGCAGCCAGGGCCAGTCGAACACCGGGGAGCTGTTTTTT	CASSQGQSNTGELFF	TRBV14	TRBJ2-2	.	.
TGTGCCAGCAGCCAAGGGGGAAACACCATATATTTT	CASSQGGNTIYF	TRBV14	TRBJ1-3	.	.
TGTGCCAGCCGAGGGCTCTATAATTCACCCCTCCACTTT	CASRGLYNSPLHF	TRBV19	TRBJ1-6	.	once